Listed below are T cell receptor beta chains from one sample, sequenced in a study of CD8 T cells in Susac syndrome. From the immunoSEQ multiplex PCR reads, TCRdb called clonotypes with MiXCR, one entry per CDR3 protein. The sample contains approximately 100,000 distinct CDR3 sequences, around 95% of which appear only once. Sequencing input: CD4+ T cells from PBMCs. These receptors all stem from a human donor in good health. Both conserved end residues are part of each CDR3. D genes are given only for firm matches. For some rows the clone size is stated as once, few or many, or as a class when expanded; others skip it.

j_call,v_call,d_call,clone_size,cdr3_nt,cdr3_aa
TRBJ2-1,TRBV23-1,NA,once,TGCGCCAGCCCCCAGGTTGAGCAGTTCTTC,CASPQVEQFF
TRBJ2-7,TRBV5-1,NA,NA,TGCGCCAGCAGCTCCCGGGACAAGACCTACGAGCAGTACTTC,CASSSRDKTYEQYF
TRBJ1-2,TRBV3-1,NA,NA,TGTGCCAGCAGCCAGGTCGACCATGGCTACACCTTC,CASSQVDHGYTF
TRBJ1-1,TRBV5-1,TRBD1,NA,TGCGCCAGCAGCGATAAAACGACAGGGTGGGACACTGAAGCTTTCTTT,CASSDKTTGWDTEAFF
TRBJ1-2,TRBV7-3,NA,NA,TGTGCCAGCAGCTTAACCGGTGTGGTTTCCGACGGTGGCTACACCTTC,CASSLTGVVSDGGYTF
TRBJ2-3,TRBV7-2,NA,NA,TGTGCCAGCAGCTTAGACGGGACTAGCACAGATACGCAGTATTTT,CASSLDGTSTDTQYF
TRBJ2-5,TRBV23-1,TRBD1,NA,TGCGCCAGCAGTCCCCCACCCATACGACAGGGTCCGTTATGGACCCAGTACTTC,CASSPPPIRQGPLWTQYF
TRBJ1-5,TRBV15,NA,NA,TGTGCCACCAGCACCGACCCCAATCAGCCCCAGCATTTT,CATSTDPNQPQHF
TRBJ2-7,TRBV12-3/TRBV12-4,NA,NA,TGTGCCAGCAGTCCACCAACGGGCTTAGGGAGCTCCTACGAGCAGTACTTC,CASSPPTGLGSSYEQYF
TRBJ2-7,TRBV3-1,NA,NA,TGTGCCAGCAGCCAATCTGGGCTTGCTTTCGAGCAGTACTTC,CASSQSGLAFEQYF
TRBJ2-3,TRBV28,NA,NA,TGTGCCAGCAGTAGGGCCGCAGATACGCAGTATTTT,CASSRAADTQYF
TRBJ2-7,TRBV20-1,TRBD2,NA,TGCAGTGCTAGTCTACTAGCGGGAGCTGGCCCCTACGAGCAGTACTTC,CSASLLAGAGPYEQYF
TRBJ1-1,TRBV5-1,NA,once,TGCGCCAGCAGCTTGACGGCAGGTGGCACTGAAGCTTTCTTT,CASSLTAGGTEAFF
TRBJ1-5,TRBV4-1,TRBD1,NA,TGCGCCAGCAGCCAACGAGTCGACAGGGGGCGGCCACAGCCCCAGCATTTT,CASSQRVDRGRPQPQHF
TRBJ2-5,TRBV29-1,NA,NA,TGCAGCGTTTTATCTCGTAGGGGAGAGACCCAGTACTTC,CSVLSRRGETQYF
TRBJ2-4,TRBV14,NA,once,TGTGCCAGCAGCCAACTGGAAAACATTCAGTACTTC,CASSQLENIQYF
TRBJ1-6,TRBV6-5,TRBD1,NA,TGTGCCAGCAGTTACTCCTCTCCCGGGACAGGGGTGTATAATTCACCCCTCCACTTT,CASSYSSPGTGVYNSPLHF
TRBJ2-7,TRBV27,TRBD2,NA,TGTGCCAGCAGTTTGGGCCGGGGGGACGGGCAGCAGTACTTC,CASSLGRGDGQQYF
TRBJ1-1,TRBV20-1,NA,NA,TGCAGTGCTAGAGAATGGCGGGTGAACACTGAAGCTTTCTTT,CSAREWRVNTEAFF
TRBJ2-7,TRBV27,NA,NA,TGTGCCAGCGGGTCACAGGGAAGGGGTGGCGAGCAGTACTTC,CASGSQGRGGEQYF
TRBJ2-1,TRBV4-3,TRBD2,NA,TGCGCCAGCAGCCAAGATCCGGCGGGAGGGCCAGTAAATGAGCAGTTCTTC,CASSQDPAGGPVNEQFF
TRBJ2-3,TRBV5-1,NA,once,TGCGCCAGCAGCGGCGATAGCACAGATACGCAGTATTTT,CASSGDSTDTQYF
TRBJ2-1,TRBV9,NA,NA,TGTGCCAGCAGCGCCTTACCCGGACGGCAGTTCTTC,CASSALPGRQFF
TRBJ1-1,TRBV7-2,NA,NA,TGTGCCAGCAGCACACAGGGGAACACTGAAGCTTTCTTT,CASSTQGNTEAFF
TRBJ2-5,TRBV6-6,TRBD1,NA,TGTGCCAGCAAACACGGACAGGGGGCGGGAGAGACCCAGTACTTC,CASKHGQGAGETQYF
TRBJ2-7,TRBV20-1,NA,NA,TGCAGTGCTAGCCGGGACCGATCCTACGAGCAGTACTTC,CSASRDRSYEQYF
TRBJ2-5,TRBV6-6,NA,NA,TGTGCCAGCAGTTCCCGAGAGACCCAGTACTTC,CASSSRETQYF
TRBJ1-2,TRBV12-3/TRBV12-4,TRBD1,NA,TGTGCCAGCAGTCCCCCCCTGACAGGGACTTATGGCTACACCTTC,CASSPPLTGTYGYTF
TRBJ2-3,TRBV12-3/TRBV12-4,TRBD1,NA,TGTGCCAGCAGTGGGACAGGGAAGGATACGCAGTATTTT,CASSGTGKDTQYF
TRBJ1-3,TRBV7-2,NA,NA,TGTGCCAGCACCCCGGGACCGAGCTCTGGAAACACCATATATTTT,CASTPGPSSGNTIYF
TRBJ2-3,TRBV29-1,TRBD1,NA,TGCAGCGTTCGGGGACAGACGGATACGCAGTATTTT,CSVRGQTDTQYF
TRBJ1-2,TRBV7-8,TRBD1,once,TGTGCCAGCAGTTTCGGGACAGGCCGCTTTGGAAATGGCTACACCTTC,CASSFGTGRFGNGYTF
TRBJ2-6,TRBV30,NA,NA,TGTGCCTGGAGTCTCAGCTCTGGGGCCAACGTCCTGACTTTC,CAWSLSSGANVLTF
TRBJ2-7,TRBV19,TRBD2,NA,TGTGCCAGTAGTATCGGTCTTCGCGGGACTAGTTACGAGCAGTACTTC,CASSIGLRGTSYEQYF
TRBJ1-2,TRBV5-6,TRBD1,NA,TGTGCCAGCAGCTGGTTTACAGGGGTGGGCTATGGCTACACCTTC,CASSWFTGVGYGYTF
TRBJ1-2,TRBV15,NA,NA,TGTGCCACCAGCAGAGTTCGCAGTAACTATGGCTACACCTTC,CATSRVRSNYGYTF
TRBJ2-1,TRBV7-2,TRBD2,NA,TGTGCCAGCAGCGGGACTAGCGGGGGGAAGGGGCAGTTCTTC,CASSGTSGGKGQFF
TRBJ1-1,TRBV9,TRBD1,NA,TGTGCCAGCAGCGTAGGCCCGGACCCGGACAGGGGCAGGACTGAAGCTTTCTTT,CASSVGPDPDRGRTEAFF
TRBJ2-5,TRBV6-5,NA,once,TGTGCCAGCACCTTAGTCAGGGGAGGGGAGACCCAGTACTTC,CASTLVRGGETQYF
TRBJ2-3,TRBV15,TRBD2,NA,TGTGCCACCAGCAGATTAGGACTAGCCAACACAGATACGCAGTATTTT,CATSRLGLANTDTQYF
TRBJ1-2,TRBV3-1,NA,NA,TGTGCCAGCAGCCAAGATAAACAGCCTGGCTACACCTTC,CASSQDKQPGYTF
TRBJ1-5,TRBV29-1,NA,NA,TGCAGCGTTGGGACTTGGTTTTGCAATCAGCCCCAGCATTTT,CSVGTWFCNQPQHF
TRBJ1-2,TRBV4-2,NA,NA,TGTGCCAGCAGCCAGACCGGGGGCGTTAACTATGGCTACACCTTC,CASSQTGGVNYGYTF
TRBJ2-7,TRBV28,NA,NA,TGTGCCAGCAGATGGGGCTGGAACTACGAGCAGTACTTC,CASRWGWNYEQYF
TRBJ2-5,TRBV5-1,NA,NA,TGCGCCAGCAGCTCGGGAAGTGGGAAAGAGACCCAGTACTTC,CASSSGSGKETQYF
TRBJ2-5,TRBV29-1,NA,NA,TGCAGCGCCAGCAGTCCCAGGGGAGAGACCCAGTACTTC,CSASSPRGETQYF
TRBJ1-5,TRBV5-6,NA,NA,TGTGCCAGCAGCCTCCCGGCGGGGGGAGATAGCAATCAGCCCCAGCATTTT,CASSLPAGGDSNQPQHF
TRBJ2-5,TRBV29-1,TRBD1,NA,TGCAGCGTTACCGGGACAGGGGTAGAGACCCAGTACTTC,CSVTGTGVETQYF
TRBJ1-6,TRBV7-8,NA,NA,TGTGCCAGCAGCCTCGACAGGAATTCACCCCTCCACTTT,CASSLDRNSPLHF